This T cell receptor beta chain was sequenced during a study of blood T cell repertoires in COVID-19. Looking at the study overall: Sites across the United States, Italy and Spain contributed samples from acute and convalescent COVID-19. T cells, B-cell-depleted T cells, or PBMCs supplied cDNA or gDNA.

Germline lookup yields CDR1 KGHDR and CDR2 SFDVKD. This CDR3 is 16 amino acids long. The V gene end was trimmed by 3 bases and the J gene end by 0 bases; junction bases not matched to a gene: 5. Repertoires were generated with immunoSEQ multiplex PCR, while TCRdb's copy carries only in-frame clones and drops some. The sample has some 250,000 clones; approximately 83% are singletons. The specimen was peripheral blood. The clonotype was recovered from a woman aged 25 to 39 who had recovered from COVID-19. The V gene is TRBV24-1, the J gene TRBJ2-3, with TRBD1 matching 7 bases. The CDR3 protein is CATSDVTGSSTDTQYF. CDR3 sequence (DNA): TGTGCCACCAGTGATGTGACAGGGTCCAGCACAGATACGCAGTATTTT.